This T cell receptor (beta chain) was identified during a study of cytomegalovirus exposure and HLA in healthy donors. Study summary: Early release data held some 79 million unique TCRs from HLA-typed donors.

As for this clone: Its matching antigen is unknown.

Use of 60 Vbeta and 13 Jbeta primers characterized the PCR. Only in-frame clones appear in the TCRdb table, and some are missing; sequencing was by immunoSEQ multiplex PCR. This sample has around 180,000 clones, with about four fifths found just once. Whole-study results and caveats: Roughly uniform sequencing depth across donors was assumed, possibly incorrectly. Immune exposure was documented only through CMV serostatus.

Trimming stripped 1 base from V and 0 bases from J, with 17 bases between. CDR1 SGHDT and CDR2 YYEEEE come from the germline V gene. The CDR3 consists of 18 residues. This chain uses TRBV5-6 with TRBJ1-5, with D possibly matching TRBD1 (6 bases). This sequence was found in a woman in her thirties in good health and CMV-seropositive. The sample taken for sequencing was PBMCs. The CDR3 DNA sequence: TGTGCCAGCAGCTTGTTTCGCCAATCAGGGGTTAGCAATCAGCCCCAGCATTTT. Its translation: CASSLFRQSGVSNQPQHF.